These 22 T cell receptor beta chains came from one sample sequenced in a study of blood T cell repertoires in COVID-19 (dated by TCRdb to the early 2020s). Libraries came from the immunoSEQ multiplex PCR assay. This immuneACCESS table, as held by TCRdb, lists in-frame sequences with V and J called but not all clones. Of the missing ones, under half trace to an unresolved V gene in checked studies; the others have no known cause. The sample table shows approximately 500,000 clones, and 85% to 90% are seen once. Of the sample, approximately 0.9% is held by the ten largest clones. Sequenced input: peripheral blood. These receptors were taken from a man aged 18 to 29 with COVID-19, enrolled during active disease.

The chain has TRBV5-4 and TRBJ2-5, with TRBD2 matching 9 bases. CDR1 and CDR2 from the germline V gene are SGHNT and YYREEE (reference sequence). The ends lost 4 bases at V and 6 bases at J; junction bases unmatched: 10. This CDR3 has 15 amino acids. The CDR3 DNA follows: TGTGCCAGCAGCCCCCTGCGGGGGGGCGAAAAGACCCAGTACTTC. It is translated as CASSPLRGGEKTQYF. Using reference TRBV5-4 and TRBJ2-5 for the parts outside the CDR3, the full variable domain is ETGVTQSPTHLIKTRGQQVTLRCSSQSGHNTVSWYQQALGQGPQFIFQYYREEENGRGNFPPRFSGLQFPNYSSELNVNALELDDSALYLCASSPLRGGEKTQYFGPGTRLLVL.

Comments on this clone: This sample includes further DNA sequences coding for the same CDR3. The chain joins TRBV6-5 to TRBJ1-1, with 8 bases that match TRBD1. This CDR3 comprises 14 residues. Germline values: CDR1 MNHEY, CDR2 SVGAGI. Unmatched junction bases numbered 5, after V lost 7 bases and J lost 1 base. This CDR3 is CASILDRGNTEAFF. CDR3 in DNA: TGTGCCAGCATTCTTGACAGGGGGAACACTGAAGCTTTCTTT.

This rearrangement joins TRBV7-3 to TRBJ2-3; perhaps TRBD2 as D (5 bases). The CDR3 has 14 residues. V dropped 4 bases and J dropped 5 bases, with 13 bases sitting between them. Germline CDR1 is SGHTA and CDR2 is FQGTGA. The CDR3 region is CASSSPPLVDTQYF. In DNA, the CDR3 is TGTGCCAGCAGCTCCCCCCCACTAGTAGATACGCAGTATTTT.

This rearrangement joins TRBV6-5 to TRBJ1-3; 7 nucleotides align to TRBD1. The CDR3 length is 13 residues. V was pared by 5 bases and J by 5 bases, with 3 bases of the junction left unmatched. CDR1 MNHEY and CDR2 SVGAGI come from the germline V gene. CDR3 DNA: TGTGCCAGCAGTCCGGACAGGCGAAACACCATATATTTT. Translation gives CASSPDRRNTIYF.

On this clone itself: Additional DNA sequences in this sample encode the identical CDR3. V usage is TRBV12-3 or TRBV12-4 and J usage is TRBJ2-5, with D tentatively TRBD1 (5 bases). Trimming removed 2 bases from V and 7 bases from J, with 5 bases in between. The CDR3 runs to 11 residues. CDR3 DNA sequence: TGTGCCAGCAGTTTAAGGGGGACCCAGTACTTC. Protein sequence: CASSLRGTQYF.

This clone was detected once. The gene calls are TRBV5-4 and TRBJ2-6; maybe TRBD1 (5 bases). V was shortened by 1 base and J by 0 bases, with 11 bases between the two germline ends. The CDR3 has 17 residues. Germline CDR1 is SGHNT and CDR2 is YYREEE (reference sequence). The CDR3 DNA is TGTGCCAGCAGCTTGCCAGGGTGGGGCTCTGGGGCCAACGTCCTGACTTTC. As protein: CASSLPGWGSGANVLTF.

This clone was observed a handful of times. V and J are TRBV10-3 and TRBJ2-7; 7 nucleotides line up with TRBD2. The V gene end was trimmed by 4 bases and the J gene end by 6 bases; junction bases not matched to a gene: 6. CDR1 ENHRY and CDR2 SYGVKD come from the germline V gene. This CDR3 comprises 13 residues. CDR3 sequence: CAISAQTSREQYF. In DNA, the CDR3 is TGTGCCATCAGTGCTCAGACTAGCCGCGAGCAGTACTTC.

This clone has a single count. The rearrangement uses TRBV7-8 and TRBJ2-3; a weak D match, TRBD2 (6 bases). This CDR3 contains 14 residues. Looked up from germline, CDR1 is SGHVS and CDR2 is FQNEAQ. V lost 7 bases to trimming and J lost 1 base, with 12 bases between them. This CDR3 reads CASTFGSRTDTQYF. The CDR3 DNA reads TGTGCCAGCACCTTCGGGAGCCGCACAGATACGCAGTATTTT.

This clone appeared once. J is TRBJ1-5 and V is TRBV19, with D perhaps TRBD1 (5 bases). The V end lost 5 bases, the J end lost 7 bases, and 15 bases lay between the germline ends. Looked up from germline, CDR1 is LNHDA and CDR2 is SQIVND (reference sequence). This CDR3 spans 14 amino acids. The CDR3 loop is CASSRVGGYQPQHF. The CDR3 region has the DNA TGTGCCAGTAGTCGGGTCGGGGGGTACCAGCCCCAGCATTTT.

The J gene is TRBJ1-3, the V gene TRBV30; no clear D. CDR1 and CDR2 (germline): GTSNPN, SVGIG (reference sequence). Trimming shortened V by 2 bases and J by 0 bases, and 5 bases separated the two germline ends. This CDR3 is built from 13 residues. Here the CDR3 DNA reads TGTGCCTGGAGTTCCCACTCTGGAAACACCATATATTTT. This gives the protein CAWSSHSGNTIYF.

This chain links TRBV7-9 with TRBJ2-1, with 11 bases fitting TRBD2. Germline V gives CDR1 SEHNR, CDR2 FQNEAQ (reference sequence). The J segment lost 5 bases and the V segment lost 5 bases, leaving 11 bases of the junction unmatched. The CDR3 extends over 17 amino acids. CDR3 nucleotide sequence: TGTGCCAGCAGCCCCAATTTCGGGACTAGCGGAAACAATGAGCAGTTCTTC. It encodes CASSPNFGTSGNNEQFF.

V usage is TRBV7-2 and J usage is TRBJ2-6; no clear D gene. Germline V lookup: CDR1 SGHTA, CDR2 FQGNSA. The CDR3 has 14 residues. Trimming pared 7 bases from V and 2 bases from J, leaving 9 bases between. This CDR3 reads CASKLLPGANVLTF. For the CDR3, the DNA is TGTGCCAGCAAGCTTCTTCCTGGGGCCAACGTCCTGACTTTC.

The chain recombines TRBV6-1 with TRBJ1-5; 7 bases fit TRBD1. The V and J ends lost 1 base and 7 bases, in that order; junction bases with no gene match: 4. The CDR3 loop spans 14 amino acids. Germline assignment: CDR1 MNHNS and CDR2 SASEGT. The CDR3 loop reads CASSEGTGGQPQHF. CDR3 coding DNA: TGTGCCAGCAGTGAAGGGACAGGAGGACAGCCCCAGCATTTT.

The chain combines TRBV5-1 with TRBJ2-2, with TRBD1 matching 8 bases. The CDR3 runs to 15 residues. CDR1 is SGHRS, CDR2 YFSETQ, per germline. The V segment lost 1 base and the J segment 6 bases; nucleotides outside the gene matches: 5. CDR3 residues: CASSLSTGEAGELFF. The CDR3 region has the DNA TGCGCCAGCAGCTTGTCGACAGGGGAGGCCGGGGAGCTGTTTTTT.

The chain has TRBV2 and TRBJ1-2; a possible D gene is TRBD1 (6 bases). This CDR3 contains 14 residues. Germline CDR1 reads SNHLY; CDR2 reads FYNNEI. V shed 3 bases and J shed 7 bases, with 15 bases lying between them. CDR3 DNA sequence: TGTGCCAGCAGTGAGCTGACCGGGACACCTGGCTACACCTTC. It translates to CASSELTGTPGYTF.

The CDR3 nucleotides are TGTGCCAGCAGAGGGAGGCGGGACAATGAGCAGTTCTTC. Residues: CASRGRRDNEQFF. The chain is built from TRBV12-3 or TRBV12-4 and TRBJ2-1, with D possibly matching TRBD2 (6 bases). Deletions cut 6 bases from V and 5 bases from J, with 11 bases between. This CDR3 is 13 amino acids long.

The rearrangement joins TRBV19 to TRBJ1-1; tentatively, D is TRBD1 (6 bases). The CDR3 totals 14 residues. Trimming pared 5 bases from V and 6 bases from J, leaving 16 bases between. Germline CDR1 reads LNHDA; CDR2 reads SQIVND (reference sequence). For the CDR3, the DNA is TGTGCCAGTAGTGCGAGCCACAGGGCCCCTGAAGCTTTCTTT. Translation gives CASSASHRAPEAFF.

This clone was observed once. The rearrangement links TRBV12-5 to TRBJ2-3, with D unresolved. V was cut by 0 bases and J by 2 bases, with 9 bases left in between. CDR3 size: 15 residues. Germline V gives CDR1 LGHNT, CDR2 FRNRAP. The CDR3 DNA follows: TGTGCTAGTGGTTTGGTGATCAGGTTCACAGATACGCAGTATTTT. Encoded protein: CASGLVIRFTDTQYF. Full variable domain (missing parts from reference TRBV12-5 and TRBJ2-3): DARVTQTPRHKVTEMGQEVTMRCQPILGHNTVFWYRQTMMQGLELLAYFRNRAPLDDSGMPKDRFSAEMPDATLATLKIQPSEPRDSAVYFCASGLVIRFTDTQYFGPGTRLTVL.

This chain uses TRBV7-8 with TRBJ2-7; tentatively, D is TRBD2 (5 bases). Trimming took 3 bases from V and 5 from J, leaving 17 bases between them. In germline, CDR1 is SGHVS, CDR2 FQNEAQ. The CDR3 contains 15 residues. The CDR3 nucleotides are TGTGCCAGCAGCTTCCCTCTCGGGAAGAAGAACGAGCAGTACTTC. It codes for CASSFPLGKKNEQYF.

V and J are TRBV5-1 and TRBJ2-1; D possibly corresponds to TRBD2 (5 bases). V dropped 0 bases and J dropped 5 bases, with 15 bases sitting between them. The CDR3 is 16 amino acids. From germline, CDR1 is SGHRS and CDR2 YFSETQ. The CDR3 reads CASSLGLAGAHNEQFF. The CDR3 DNA is TGCGCCAGCAGCTTGGGGCTAGCAGGTGCCCACAATGAGCAGTTCTTC.

The chain links TRBV15 to TRBJ2-1, with 10 positions matching TRBD1. This CDR3 has 16 residues. Trimming took 0 bases from V and 9 from J; bases not matched to a gene: 8. Germline assignment: CDR1 LNHNV and CDR2 YYDKDF (reference sequence). The CDR3 region has the DNA TGTGCCACCAGCAGAGAGACGACAGGGGGCATCGCTGAGCAGTTCTTC. Protein: CATSRETTGGIAEQFF.

The V gene is TRBV18, the J gene TRBJ2-6, with a tentative D call TRBD2 (6 bases). From germline, CDR1 is KGHSH and CDR2 LQKENI. Trimming stripped 0 bases from V and 0 bases from J, with 12 bases between. The length of the CDR3 is 18 residues. The CDR3 DNA reads as TGTGCCAGCTCACCACCCAGGACGGGAGACTCTGGGGCCAACGTCCTGACTTTC. This encodes CASSPPRTGDSGANVLTF. The full variable domain, completed using reference TRBV18 and TRBJ2-6, is NAGVMQNPRHLVRRRGQEARLRCSPMKGHSHVYWYRQLPEEGLKFMVYLQKENIIDESGMPKERFSAEFPKEGPSILRIQQVVRGDSAAYFCASSPPRTGDSGANVLTFGAGSRLTVL.